The 13 T cell receptor beta chains in this list originate from one sample, sequenced in a study of blood T cell repertoires in COVID-19. TCRdb's copy holds only in-frame clones and misses some; the assay was immunoSEQ multiplex PCR. The sample records fewer than 350,000 clones, roughly 90% being singletons. What was sequenced was PBMCs or T cells enriched from blood (not recorded which). These receptors all stem from a woman between 35 and 50 years old with acute COVID-19.

CDR3 sequence (DNA): TGTGCCATCAGTGATCAGGGGTTGGTCACTGAAGCTTTCTTT. This gives the protein CAISDQGLVTEAFF. V and J are TRBV10-3 and TRBJ1-1; tentative D call: TRBD1 (6 bases). With 3 bases removed from V and 4 bases from J, the gap between germline ends came to 12 bases. Germline V CDR1 and CDR2: ENHRY, SYGVKD. The CDR3 is 14 residues long.

This chain uses TRBV7-9 with TRBJ1-1, with no clear D. The CDR3 is 14 amino acids. CDR1 is SEHNR and CDR2 is FQNEAQ in the germline V gene (reference sequence). With 0 bases removed from V and 3 bases from J, the gap between germline ends came to 8 bases. In nucleotides, the CDR3 is TGTGCCAGCAGCTTAGCGTTGGAGGACACTGAAGCTTTCTTT. Amino acid sequence: CASSLALEDTEAFF.

The chain has TRBV3-1 (or the pseudogene TRBV3-2) and TRBJ2-1; TRBD2 agrees at 9 bases. The germline CDR1 and CDR2 sequences are LGHDT and YNNKEL (reference sequence). V gave up 5 bases and J gave up 5 bases; unmatched junction bases: 13. The CDR3 has 17 amino acids. CDR3 DNA sequence: TGTGCCAGCAGCTCCTCGAGGGCGGGGGGGCTTCACAATGAGCAGTTCTTC. Protein product: CASSSSRAGGLHNEQFF.

A single count supports this clone. CDR3 sequence (DNA): TGCGCCAGCAGCCCGACTAGCGGGAGGGGAGAGACCCAGTACTTC. Translation gives CASSPTSGRGETQYF. This chain joins TRBV5-1 and TRBJ2-5; 14 bases map to TRBD2. The V and J ends lost 4 bases and 4 bases, in that order; junction bases with no gene match: 3. The CDR3 totals 15 residues. Germline CDR1 reads SGHRS; CDR2 reads YFSETQ.

The J gene is TRBJ2-1, the V gene TRBV6-5, with 11 bases that match TRBD2. CDR1 MNHEY and CDR2 SVGAGI come from the germline V gene. Losses at the gene ends were 6 bases for V and 10 bases for J; bases not matched to a gene: 11. The CDR3 has 15 amino acids. CDR3 region: CASSQGTSGSHEQFF. The CDR3 DNA follows: TGTGCCAGCAGCCAAGGAACTAGCGGGAGTCACGAGCAGTTCTTC.

The rearrangement joins TRBV4-1 to TRBJ2-1; 13 nucleotides match TRBD2. The V and J ends lost 1 base and 9 bases, in that order; junction bases with no gene match: 6. Germline V lookup: CDR1 MGHRA, CDR2 YSYEKL. The CDR3 length is 16 residues. The CDR3 coding sequence is TGCGCCAGCAGCCAAGCGGGACTAGCGGGAAGTCGTGAGCAGTTCTTC. Its protein product is CASSQAGLAGSREQFF.

This clone was recorded only once. V and J are TRBV7-6 and TRBJ2-3, with 7 bases lining up with TRBD2. This CDR3 has 14 amino acids. After removal of 6 bases from V and 3 bases from J, the junction contained 6 bases not matched to a gene. Germline V gene data show CDR1 as SGHVS and CDR2 as FNYEAQ. CDR3 coding DNA: TGTGCCAGCAGTTTTAGCGGGTGGACAGATACGCAGTATTTT. Translating it yields CASSFSGWTDTQYF.

The rearrangement links TRBV6-5 to TRBJ1-1; possibly TRBD1 for D (5 bases). CDR3 length: 14 residues. CDR1 and CDR2 from the germline V gene are MNHEY and SVGAGI. Trimming removed 9 bases from V and 0 bases from J, with 14 bases in between. CDR3 loop: CASSGRVVNTEAFF. CDR3 coding DNA: TGTGCCAGTTCAGGGAGGGTTGTGAACACTGAAGCTTTCTTT.

In its sample, this clone was seen a few times. The gene calls are TRBV6-5 and TRBJ1-3; 7 nucleotides line up with TRBD1. CDR3 length equals 15 residues. V lost 7 bases to trimming and J lost 0 bases; unmatched junction nucleotides: 6. Germline V gene lookup returns CDR1 MNHEY and CDR2 SVGAGI. The CDR3 DNA reads TGTGCCAGCACCCCATGGGACAGCTCTGGAAACACCATATATTTT. Residues: CASTPWDSSGNTIYF.

A single count supports this clone. This rearrangement joins TRBV30 to TRBJ1-4; D is unresolved. Germline V gene lookup returns CDR1 GTSNPN and CDR2 SVGIG (reference sequence). The V end lost 4 bases, the J end lost 4 bases, and 10 bases lay between the germline ends. This CDR3 comprises 13 residues. CDR3 protein: CAWTGGFNEKLFF. The CDR3 DNA follows: TGTGCCTGGACGGGTGGGTTTAATGAAAAACTGTTTTTT.

The chain employs TRBV30 and TRBJ1-3; D perhaps matches TRBD1 (5 bases). V was pared by 0 bases and J by 2 bases, with 11 bases between. The CDR3 is made up of 15 amino acids. The germline gives CDR1 GTSNPN, CDR2 SVGIG (reference sequence). CDR3: CAWSVRRGTGNTIYF. The DNA of the CDR3 is TGTGCCTGGAGTGTACGGAGGGGTACTGGAAACACCATATATTTT. Looking up the rest from reference TRBV30 and TRBJ1-3 gives the full variable domain: SQTIHQWPATLVQPVGSPLSLECTVEGTSNPNLYWYRQAAGRGLQLLFYSVGIGQISSEVPQNLSASRPQDRQFILSSKKLLLSDSGFYLCAWSVRRGTGNTIYFGEGSWLTVV.

CDR3 in DNA: TGTGCCAGCAGCTCCCCCTTAGGGGGAGATGGCTACACCTTC. Protein: CASSSPLGGDGYTF. The chain employs TRBV7-9 and TRBJ1-2; D perhaps matches TRBD1 (6 bases). V lost 4 bases to trimming and J lost 6 bases, with 15 bases between them. The germline V gene has CDR1 SEHNR and CDR2 FQNEAQ (reference sequence). The CDR3 length is 14 residues.

J is TRBJ2-3 and V is TRBV28, with 8 positions matching TRBD2. Germline trimming cut 3 bases from V and 1 base from J; bases unmatched to any gene: 3. The CDR3 runs 15 residues. Germline V gene lookup returns CDR1 MDHEN and CDR2 SYDVKM. The DNA of the CDR3 is TGTGCCAGCAGTTTGGCGCGGGGGGGCACAGATACGCAGTATTTT. Translating it yields CASSLARGGTDTQYF.